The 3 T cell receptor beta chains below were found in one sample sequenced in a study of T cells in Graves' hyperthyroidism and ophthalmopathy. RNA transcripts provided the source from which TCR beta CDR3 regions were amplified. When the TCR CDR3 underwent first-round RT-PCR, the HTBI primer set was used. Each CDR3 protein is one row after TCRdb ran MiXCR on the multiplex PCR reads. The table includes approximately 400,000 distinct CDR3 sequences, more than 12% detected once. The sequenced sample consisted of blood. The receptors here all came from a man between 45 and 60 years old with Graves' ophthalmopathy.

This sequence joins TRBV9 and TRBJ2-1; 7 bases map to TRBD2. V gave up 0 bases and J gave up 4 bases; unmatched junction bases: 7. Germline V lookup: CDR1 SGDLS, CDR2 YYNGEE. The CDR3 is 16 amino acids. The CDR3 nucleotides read TGTGCCAGCAGCGTAGGAGGCGGCGGGGGATACAATGAGCAGTTCTTC. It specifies CASSVGGGGGYNEQFF.

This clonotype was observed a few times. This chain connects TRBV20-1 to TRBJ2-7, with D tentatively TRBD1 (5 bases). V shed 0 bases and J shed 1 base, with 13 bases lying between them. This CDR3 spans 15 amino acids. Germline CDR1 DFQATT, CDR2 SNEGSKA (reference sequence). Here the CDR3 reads CSARDRKTVSYEQYF. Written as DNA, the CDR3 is TGCAGTGCTAGAGATCGTAAGACAGTTTCCTACGAGCAGTACTTC.

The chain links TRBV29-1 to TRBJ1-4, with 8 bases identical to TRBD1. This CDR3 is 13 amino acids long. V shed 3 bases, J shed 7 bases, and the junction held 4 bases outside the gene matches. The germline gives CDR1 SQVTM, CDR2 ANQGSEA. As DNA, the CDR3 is TGCAGCGTTGACGACAGGGGTACTGAAAAACTGTTTTTT. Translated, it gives CSVDDRGTEKLFF.